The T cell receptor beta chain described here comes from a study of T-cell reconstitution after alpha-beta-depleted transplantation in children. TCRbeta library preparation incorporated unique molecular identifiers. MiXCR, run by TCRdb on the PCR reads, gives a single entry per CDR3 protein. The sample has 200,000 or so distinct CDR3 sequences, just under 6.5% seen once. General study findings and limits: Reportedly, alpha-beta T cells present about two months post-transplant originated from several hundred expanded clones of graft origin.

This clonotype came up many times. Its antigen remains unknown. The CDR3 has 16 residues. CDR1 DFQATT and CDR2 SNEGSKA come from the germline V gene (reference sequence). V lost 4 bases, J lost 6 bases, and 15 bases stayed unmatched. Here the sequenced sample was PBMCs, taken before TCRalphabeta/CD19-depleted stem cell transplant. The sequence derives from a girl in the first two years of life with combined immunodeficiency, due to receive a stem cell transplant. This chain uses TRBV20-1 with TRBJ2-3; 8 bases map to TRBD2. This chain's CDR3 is CSATPPGLEVMDTQYF. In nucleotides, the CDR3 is TGCAGTGCTACCCCCCCGGGACTAGAGGTGATGGATACGCAGTATTTT.